These T cell receptor beta chains were read from a single sample in a study of blood T cells in healthy people across ages. TCRdb redid the calling of the 5' RACE reads with MiXCR, one entry per CDR3 protein. The table lists around 520,000 distinct CDR3 sequences, 27% of them singletons. The same data also went into a second study, on T cells of mothers and their children.

Specimen: blood. The receptors here all came from a boy aged 2-15 years in good health. Each CDR3 is given with its conserved first and last residue. Each record gives: D gene, clone size, J gene, V gene, CDR3 protein, CDR3 DNA. The D gene is left open where the match is weak. Expanded clones are given a class, and other clones once, few, many or no size at all.

>TRBD2|.|TRBJ2-1|TRBV7-9
CASRPGTSPSEQFF
TGTGCCAGCAGACCCGGGACTAGCCCTTCCGAGCAGTTCTTC
>.|few|TRBJ2-3|TRBV12-3/TRBV12-4
CASSPHSGNTDTQYF
TGTGCCAGCAGTCCACATAGCGGAAACACAGATACGCAGTATTTT
>TRBD1|once|TRBJ2-2|TRBV15
CATSRGQVDGELFF
TGTGCCACCAGCAGGGGACAGGTAGACGGGGAGCTGTTTTTT
>.|.|TRBJ2-1|TRBV20-1
CSALPGGNEQFF
TGCAGTGCTCTGCCTGGGGGTAATGAGCAGTTCTTC
>.|.|TRBJ2-1|TRBV3-1
CASSQRGLYNEQFF
TGTGCCAGCAGCCAGCGGGGACTTTACAATGAGCAGTTCTTC
>.|.|TRBJ1-2|TRBV9
CAGTGYGLDGYTF
TGTGCCGGCACCGGGTACGGGCTTGATGGCTACACCTTC
>TRBD1|.|TRBJ2-7|TRBV4-2
CASSPEGQLSYEQYF
TGTGCCAGCAGTCCCGAGGGACAGCTCTCCTACGAGCAGTACTTC
>.|.|TRBJ2-7|TRBV30
CAWSATGYEQYF
TGTGCCTGGAGTGCGACAGGTTACGAGCAGTACTTC
>.|.|TRBJ2-7|TRBV20-1
CSASQGPKQYF
TGCAGTGCTTCGCAGGGACCAAAGCAGTACTTC
>TRBD1|.|TRBJ1-2|TRBV28
CASRHATGRVWGYTF
TGTGCCAGCAGACATGCGACAGGGCGGGTTTGGGGCTACACCTTC
>.|.|TRBJ2-7|TRBV6-1
CASSDGQVYEQYF
TGTGCCAGCAGCGACGGACAAGTCTACGAGCAGTACTTC
>TRBD1|.|TRBJ2-5|TRBV7-2
CASSLGQGAHETQYF
TGTGCCAGCAGCTTAGGACAGGGGGCGCATGAGACCCAGTACTTC
>TRBD1|.|TRBJ2-1|TRBV5-1
CASSLGQGGNEQFF
TGCGCCAGCAGCTTGGGACAGGGGGGCAATGAGCAGTTCTTC
>.|.|TRBJ2-5|TRBV7-9
CASSAEDETQYF
TGTGCCAGCAGCGCTGAGGATGAGACCCAGTACTTC
>TRBD1|few|TRBJ1-6|TRBV20-1
CSAGNRGAPPLHF
TGCAGTGCTGGAAACAGGGGGGCGCCACCCCTCCACTTT
>.|many|TRBJ2-1|TRBV6-2/TRBV6-3
CASSYLGRAGDEQFF
TGTGCCAGCAGTTATTTGGGTCGAGCTGGGGATGAGCAGTTCTTC
>.|.|TRBJ1-1|TRBV6-1
CASSNYVGPEAFF
TGTGCCAGCAGTAACTACGTCGGCCCGGAGGCTTTCTTT
>.|.|TRBJ2-5|TRBV7-9
CASSLRRLDTRETQYF
TGTGCCAGCAGCCTAAGGCGGCTCGATACCCGGGAGACCCAGTACTTC
>.|.|TRBJ1-2|TRBV2
CASARGAKGYTF
TGTGCCAGCGCCCGGGGGGCGAAGGGCTACACCTTC
>.|.|TRBJ2-1|TRBV5-1
CAGSLASGNEQFF
TGCGCCGGCAGCTTGGCGTCTGGGAATGAGCAGTTCTTC
>TRBD2|.|TRBJ2-3|TRBV7-2
CASSTTSGSAATQYF
TGTGCCAGCAGCACGACTAGCGGGAGTGCGGCTACGCAGTATTTT
>TRBD2|.|TRBJ2-1|TRBV29-1
CSASTGGNYNEQFF
TGCAGCGCATCCACGGGGGGAAACTACAATGAGCAGTTCTTC
>.|.|TRBJ2-3|TRBV20-1
CSARETLPADTQYF
TGCAGTGCTAGAGAGACACTACCTGCGGATACGCAGTATTTT
>TRBD1|.|TRBJ1-2|TRBV29-1
CSVSGQGGYGGYTF
TGCAGCGTGTCGGGACAGGGCGGGTATGGTGGCTACACCTTC
>.|.|TRBJ1-2|TRBV30
CAWTHWRENYGYTF
TGTGCCTGGACGCATTGGAGGGAGAACTATGGCTACACCTTC
>TRBD1|.|TRBJ2-1|TRBV6-2/TRBV6-3
CASSSQGPEQFF
TGTGCCAGCAGTTCACAGGGGCCTGAGCAGTTCTTC
>TRBD1|.|TRBJ1-2|TRBV5-1
CASSLDLDRGNGYTF
TGCGCCAGCAGCTTGGACTTGGACAGGGGTAATGGCTACACCTTC